The clone carrying this T cell receptor beta chain was seen just once. The antigen is unknown. This specimen comes from a study of T cells in narcolepsy. Study-level information: Patients with NT1 or NT2 and healthy control donors were enrolled. Study results and limitations: Some memory CD4+ repertoires had no autoreactive clone sequences. Same-patient CSF and blood CD4+ T cell clonotypes included HCRT-specific and TRIB2-specific autoreactive ones. Blood of same and different patients, but not healthy controls, reportedly held recurring autoreactive clonotypes.

The protocol was immunoSEQ multiplex PCR, while the TCRdb copy is restricted to in-frame clones and leaves out a portion. There are about 27,000 clones in the sample; more than 75% occur only once, and 3.4% lies in the top ten. Looked up from germline, CDR1 is LNHDA and CDR2 is SQIVND (reference sequence). This CDR3 comprises 15 residues. Trimming cost V 6 bases and J 0 bases, with 14 bases left between them. The material sequenced was CD45RA- memory CD4+ T cells from PBMCs. This TCR derives from a human donor with narcolepsy. This chain links TRBV19 with TRBJ1-2; D call uncertain. The CDR3 DNA reads TGTGCCAGTAGGGTAGGGTTGGACGCTAACTATGGCTACACCTTC. It translates to CASRVGLDANYGYTF.